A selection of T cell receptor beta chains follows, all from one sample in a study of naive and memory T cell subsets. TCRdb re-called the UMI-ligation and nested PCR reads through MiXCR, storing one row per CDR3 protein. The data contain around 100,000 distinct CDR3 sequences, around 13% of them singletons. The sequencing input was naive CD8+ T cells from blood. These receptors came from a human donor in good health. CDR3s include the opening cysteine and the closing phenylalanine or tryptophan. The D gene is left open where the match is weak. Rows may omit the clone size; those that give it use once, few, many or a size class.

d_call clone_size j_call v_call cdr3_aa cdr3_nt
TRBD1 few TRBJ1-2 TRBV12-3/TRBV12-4 CASRGQAPGYTF TGTGCCAGCAGGGGACAGGCGCCGGGCTACACCTTC
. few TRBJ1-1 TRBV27 CASSFPPPSEAFF TGTGCCAGCAGTTTCCCGCCCCCCTCTGAAGCTTTCTTT
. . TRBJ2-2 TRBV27 CASRPANTGELFF TGTGCCAGCAGACCCGCGAACACCGGGGAGCTGTTTTTT
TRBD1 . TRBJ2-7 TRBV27 CASSLISGQETYEQYF TGTGCCAGCAGTTTAATCTCGGGACAGGAGACCTACGAGCAGTACTTC
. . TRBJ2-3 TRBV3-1 CASSQDRPGLSDTQYF TGTGCCAGCAGCCAAGATAGGCCAGGGTTATCGGATACGCAGTATTTT
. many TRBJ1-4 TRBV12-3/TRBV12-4 CASSLSREGGEKLFF TGTGCCAGCAGTTTATCCAGAGAGGGGGGTGAAAAACTGTTTTTT
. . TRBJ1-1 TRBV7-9 CASSPGPANTEAFF TGTGCCAGCAGCCCGGGACCGGCGAACACTGAAGCTTTCTTT
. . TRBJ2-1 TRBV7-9 CASSLPTTNEQFF TGTGCCAGCAGCTTACCCACGACCAATGAGCAGTTCTTC
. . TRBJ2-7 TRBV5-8 CASSLFFRPNEQYF TGTGCCAGCAGCTTGTTCTTCCGCCCCAATGAGCAGTACTTC
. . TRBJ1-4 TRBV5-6 CASSLSGQPEKLFF TGTGCCAGCAGCTTAAGCGGACAGCCTGAAAAACTGTTTTTT
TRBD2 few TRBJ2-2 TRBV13 CASSLAGDTGELFF TGTGCCAGCAGTCTAGCGGGAGACACCGGGGAGCTGTTTTTT
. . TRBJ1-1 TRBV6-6 CASSYTDMNTEAFF TGTGCCAGCAGTTACACTGACATGAACACTGAAGCTTTCTTT
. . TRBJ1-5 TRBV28 CASSPERGVSQPQHF TGTGCCAGCAGTCCCGAGAGGGGAGTAAGTCAGCCCCAGCATTTT
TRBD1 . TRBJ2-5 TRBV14 CASSHRGQGSETQYF TGTGCCAGCAGCCATCGAGGACAGGGGAGTGAGACCCAGTACTTC
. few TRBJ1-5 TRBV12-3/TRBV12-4 CASSLFFYNSNQPQHF TGTGCCAGCAGTTTATTTTTCTACAATAGCAATCAGCCCCAGCATTTT
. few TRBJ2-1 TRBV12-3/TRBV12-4 CATQKNSNEQFF TGTGCCACCCAAAAGAACTCCAATGAGCAGTTCTTC